Detailed here is one T cell receptor (beta chain). The entry originates in a study of blood T cell repertoires in COVID-19. For the study at large: From the United States, Italy and Spain came samples of acute and convalescent COVID-19.

Under the authors' procedure: It was from reference gene primer amplification that nucleated cell counts were estimated. Clones were read by immunoSEQ multiplex PCR, and TCRdb kept only the in-frame ones, dropping some. V, J and clone size are taken as reported in that table, and D and trimming were inferred from the DNA itself. The table has some 200,000 clones, roughly nine tenths seen once. Assignment of participants to cohorts was predicated upon participant-reported clinical history. Looked up from germline, CDR1 is MRHNA and CDR2 is SNTAGT. There are 13 residues in the CDR3. Trimming removed 9 bases from V and 1 base from J, with 12 bases in between.

The source is a woman aged 25 to 39 who had recovered from COVID-19. The rearrangement joins TRBV6-4 to TRBJ1-1; D gene unclear. The sequencing sample was made of PBMCs or T cells enriched from blood (not recorded which). The CDR3 nucleotides read TGTGCCAGTAGAATAAGCCCGAACACTGAAGCTTTCTTT. Protein: CASRISPNTEAFF.